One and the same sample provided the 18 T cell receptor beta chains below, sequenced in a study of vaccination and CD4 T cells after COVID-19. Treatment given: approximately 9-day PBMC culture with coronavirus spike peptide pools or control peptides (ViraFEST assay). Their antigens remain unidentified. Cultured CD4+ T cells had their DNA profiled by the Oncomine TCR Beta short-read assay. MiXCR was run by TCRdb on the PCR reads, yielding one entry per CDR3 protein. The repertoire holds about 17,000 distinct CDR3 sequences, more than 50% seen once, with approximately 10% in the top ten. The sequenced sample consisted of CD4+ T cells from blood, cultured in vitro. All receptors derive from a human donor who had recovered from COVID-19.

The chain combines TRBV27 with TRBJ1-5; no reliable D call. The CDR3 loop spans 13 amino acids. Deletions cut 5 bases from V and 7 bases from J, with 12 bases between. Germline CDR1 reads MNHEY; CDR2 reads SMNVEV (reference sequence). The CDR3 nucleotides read TGTGCCAGCAGTCTCCGGGAAGGACAGCCCCAGCATTTT. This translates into CASSLREGQPQHF.

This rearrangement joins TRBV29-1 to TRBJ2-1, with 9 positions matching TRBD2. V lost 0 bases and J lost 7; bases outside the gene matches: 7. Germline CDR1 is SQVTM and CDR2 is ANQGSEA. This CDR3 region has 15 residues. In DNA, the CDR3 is TGCAGCGTTGAAGATCTGGCGGGGGGGCAGAATGAGCAGTTCTTC. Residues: CSVEDLAGGQNEQFF.

The DNA of the CDR3 is TGTGCCAGCAGCTCCCAGCGAGCCCAGGAGACCCAGTACTTC. It specifies CASSSQRAQETQYF. V is TRBV7-2 and J is TRBJ2-5; D not resolved. The V end was cut by 4 bases, the J end by 5 bases, with 14 bases between. The CDR3 runs 14 residues. Germline CDR1 SGHTA, CDR2 FQGNSA.

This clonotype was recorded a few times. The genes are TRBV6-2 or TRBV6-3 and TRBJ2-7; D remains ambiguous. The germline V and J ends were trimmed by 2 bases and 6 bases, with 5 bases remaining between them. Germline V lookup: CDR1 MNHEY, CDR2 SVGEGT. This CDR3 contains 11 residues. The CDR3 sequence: CASSYRAEQYF. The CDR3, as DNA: TGTGCCAGCAGTTACCGCGCCGAGCAGTACTTC.

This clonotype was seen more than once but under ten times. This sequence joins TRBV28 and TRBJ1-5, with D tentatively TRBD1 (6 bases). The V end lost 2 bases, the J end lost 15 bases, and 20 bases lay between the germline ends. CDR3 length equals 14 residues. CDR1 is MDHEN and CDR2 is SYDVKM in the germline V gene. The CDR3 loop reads CASSLRGVYWTVHF. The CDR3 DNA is TGTGCCAGCAGTTTAAGGGGGGTTTACTGGACCGTGCATTTT.

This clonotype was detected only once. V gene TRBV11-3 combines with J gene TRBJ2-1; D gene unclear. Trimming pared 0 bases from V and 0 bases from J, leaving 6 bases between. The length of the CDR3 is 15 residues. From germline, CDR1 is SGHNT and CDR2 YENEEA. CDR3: CASSLDGISYNEQFF. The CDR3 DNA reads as TGTGCCAGCAGCTTAGATGGGATCTCCTACAATGAGCAGTTCTTC.

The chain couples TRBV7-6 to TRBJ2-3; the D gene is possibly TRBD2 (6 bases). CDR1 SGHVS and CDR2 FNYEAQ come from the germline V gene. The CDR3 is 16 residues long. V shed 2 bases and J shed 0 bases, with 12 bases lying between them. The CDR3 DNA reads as TGTGCCAGCAGCTTACATGGGACTGATAGCACAGATACGCAGTATTTT. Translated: CASSLHGTDSTDTQYF.

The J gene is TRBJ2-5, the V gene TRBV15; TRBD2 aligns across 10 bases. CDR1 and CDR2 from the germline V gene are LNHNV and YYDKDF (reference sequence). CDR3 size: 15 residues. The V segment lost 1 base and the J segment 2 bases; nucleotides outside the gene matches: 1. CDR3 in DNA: TGTGCCACCAGCAGAGGGACTAGCGGTCAAGAGACCCAGTACTTC. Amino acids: CATSRGTSGQETQYF.

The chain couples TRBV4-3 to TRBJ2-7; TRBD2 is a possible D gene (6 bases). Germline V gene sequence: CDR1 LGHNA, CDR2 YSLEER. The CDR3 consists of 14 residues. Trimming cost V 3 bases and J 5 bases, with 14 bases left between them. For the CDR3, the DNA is TGCGCCAGCAGCCAGCAACAATGGGAGGACGAGCAGTACTTC. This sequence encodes CASSQQQWEDEQYF.

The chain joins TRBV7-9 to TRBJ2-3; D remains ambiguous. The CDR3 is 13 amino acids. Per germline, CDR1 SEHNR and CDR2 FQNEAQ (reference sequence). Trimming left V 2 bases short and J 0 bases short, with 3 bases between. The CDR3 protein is CASSLSSTDTQYF. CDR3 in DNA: TGTGCCAGCAGCTTATCTAGCACAGATACGCAGTATTTT.

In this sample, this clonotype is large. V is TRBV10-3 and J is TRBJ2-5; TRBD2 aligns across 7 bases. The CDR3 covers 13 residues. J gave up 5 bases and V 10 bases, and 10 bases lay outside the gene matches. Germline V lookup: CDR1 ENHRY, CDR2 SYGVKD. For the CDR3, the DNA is TGTGCCACCCTGGACTCCGGGGGGGAGACCCAGTACTTC. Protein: CATLDSGGETQYF.

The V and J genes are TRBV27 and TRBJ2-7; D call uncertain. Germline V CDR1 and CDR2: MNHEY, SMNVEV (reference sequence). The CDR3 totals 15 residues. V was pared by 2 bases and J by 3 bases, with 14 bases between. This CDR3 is CASSLTPVQFYEQYF. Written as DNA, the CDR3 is TGTGCCAGCAGTTTAACCCCTGTACAGTTCTACGAGCAGTACTTC.

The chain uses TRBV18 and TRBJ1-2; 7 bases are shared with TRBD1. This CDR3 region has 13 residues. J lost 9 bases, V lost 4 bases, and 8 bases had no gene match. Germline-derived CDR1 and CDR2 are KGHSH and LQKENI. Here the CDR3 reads CASSRQGMGSYTF. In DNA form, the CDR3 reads TGTGCCAGCTCACGACAGGGAATGGGCAGCTACACCTTC.

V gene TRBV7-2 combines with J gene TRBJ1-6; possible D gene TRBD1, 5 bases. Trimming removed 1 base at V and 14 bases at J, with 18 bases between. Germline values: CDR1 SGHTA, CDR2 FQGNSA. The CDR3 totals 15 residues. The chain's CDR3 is CASSLGLGRVLALHF. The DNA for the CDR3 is TGTGCCAGCAGCTTAGGGCTGGGACGGGTTCTGGCCCTCCACTTT.

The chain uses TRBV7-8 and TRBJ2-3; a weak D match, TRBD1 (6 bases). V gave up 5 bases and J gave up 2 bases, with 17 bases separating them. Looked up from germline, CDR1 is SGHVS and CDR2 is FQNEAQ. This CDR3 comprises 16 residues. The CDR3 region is CASSPFAMGATDTQYF. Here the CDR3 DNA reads TGTGCCAGCAGCCCCTTTGCGATGGGGGCCACAGATACGCAGTATTTT.

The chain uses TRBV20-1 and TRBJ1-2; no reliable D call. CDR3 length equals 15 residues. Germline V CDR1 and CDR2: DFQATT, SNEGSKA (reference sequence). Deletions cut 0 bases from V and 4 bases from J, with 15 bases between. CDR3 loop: CSARDEGASLYGYTF. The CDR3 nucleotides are TGCAGTGCTAGAGATGAGGGAGCCTCCCTCTATGGCTACACCTTC.

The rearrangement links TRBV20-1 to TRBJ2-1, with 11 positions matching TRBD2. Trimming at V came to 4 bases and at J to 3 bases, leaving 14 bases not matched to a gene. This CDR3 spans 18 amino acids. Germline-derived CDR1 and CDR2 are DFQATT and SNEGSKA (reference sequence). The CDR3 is CSAIFIAGGPISYNEQFF. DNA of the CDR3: TGCAGTGCTATCTTTATAGCGGGAGGGCCTATCAGCTACAATGAGCAGTTCTTC.

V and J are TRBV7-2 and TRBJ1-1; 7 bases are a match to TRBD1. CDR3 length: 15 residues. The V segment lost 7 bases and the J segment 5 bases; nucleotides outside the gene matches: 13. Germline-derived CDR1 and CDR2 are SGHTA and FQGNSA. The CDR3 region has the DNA TGTGCCAGCACCCTAGGGGCTACAGGGGTTACTGAAGCTTTCTTT. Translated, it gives CASTLGATGVTEAFF.